This TCR beta chain originates from a study of blood T cell repertoires in COVID-19. The overall study: The analysed material was cDNA or gDNA that came from T cells, B-cell-depleted T cells, or PBMCs.

In regard to this clone: This same CDR3 is encoded by further DNA sequences in the sample.

Authors' analysis steps: Estimation of nucleated cell counts relied on the amplification of reference gene primers. Method: immunoSEQ multiplex PCR; TCRdb's copy keeps in-frame clones and lacks some. D and trimming were read from the DNA, whereas the V and J calls and clone size are those reported in that table. The profile shows around 190,000 clones, approximately 91% of them singletons. Enrollment of patients from Seattle took place during active infection, with longitudinal follow-up. This CDR3 has 14 residues. Trimming took 2 bases from V and 2 from J, leaving 9 bases between them. Germline CDR1 reads MNHEY; CDR2 reads SVGAGI.

Sequenced material: peripheral blood. The origin of this receptor is a man between 50 and 59 years old with COVID-19, enrolled during active disease. The genes are TRBV6-5 and TRBJ1-1; D might be TRBD1 (5 bases). The CDR3 here is CASSYLDRNTEAFF. CDR3 nucleotide sequence: TGTGCCAGCAGTTACCTAGACAGAAACACTGAAGCTTTCTTT.